This section outlines one T cell receptor beta chain sequence together with its context. What it binds is not known. The sample belongs to a study of shared clonotypes between healthy human individuals. General observations from the study: A few donors held about 5% of naive CD4 clonotypes in common. Estimated clonotype richness was generally higher in naive than memory subsets. The genetic and exposure-history diversity represented was limited by few donors.

Each sorted subset replicate got 200 ng genomic DNA, around 29,000 genomes. The data were produced by immunoSEQ multiplex PCR, yet TCRdb's version contains in-frame clones alone and is incomplete. The sample consists of more than 1,200,000 clones, about 98.5% of them appearing once. Germline values: CDR1 SGHRS, CDR2 YFSETQ. The V and J ends lost 0 bases and 10 bases respectively, with 15 bases between them. The CDR3 has 14 amino acids. The receptor's source is a man under 40 in good health. Sequencing was carried out using naive CD4+ T cells sorted from blood. Subset indicated: CD45RA+ positively selected. The chain carries TRBV5-1 and TRBJ2-3, with no clear D. CDR3 DNA: TGCGCCAGCAGCTTGGATAACTCGCCCCACCCGCAGTATTTT. Its translation: CASSLDNSPHPQYF.